The 18 T cell receptor beta chains below were found in one sample sequenced in a study of blood T cell repertoires in COVID-19. Some clones are missing from TCRdb's copy, which holds only in-frame ones; the method was immunoSEQ multiplex PCR. The sample shows about 260,000 clones, about nine tenths of them seen only once. The sequenced sample was peripheral blood. The receptors stem from a woman aged 40 to 50 who had recovered from COVID-19.

Only one count was recorded for this clone. This chain links TRBV3-1 (or the pseudogene TRBV3-2) with TRBJ2-1; unclear D gene. This CDR3 comprises 14 residues. Germline CDR1 and CDR2: LGHDT and YNNKEL (reference sequence). Trimming took 0 bases from V and 3 from J, leaving 6 bases between them. CDR3 amino acids: CASSQDLGYNEQFF. As DNA, the CDR3 is TGTGCCAGCAGCCAAGATCTAGGCTACAATGAGCAGTTCTTC.

V usage is TRBV5-6 and J usage is TRBJ2-5; 9 bases fit TRBD2. This CDR3 is built from 13 residues. Germline V gene data show CDR1 as SGHDT and CDR2 as YYEEEE. V dropped 6 bases and J dropped 4; count of bases not matched to a gene: 4. In nucleotides, the CDR3 is TGTGCCAGCAAGTTAGCGGGGGTAGAGACCCAGTACTTC. It specifies CASKLAGVETQYF.

V and J are TRBV18 and TRBJ1-6; 11 bases are shared with TRBD1. The CDR3 is made up of 17 amino acids. J lost 8 bases, V lost 4 bases, and 10 bases had no gene match. The germline gives CDR1 KGHSH, CDR2 LQKENI. CDR3 amino acids: CASSRTGGSVGDSPLHF. The CDR3 DNA reads as TGTGCCAGCTCACGGACAGGGGGCTCGGTAGGTGATTCACCCCTCCACTTT.

This chain links TRBV11-2 with TRBJ2-3; TRBD1 agrees at 10 bases. V lost 5 bases and J lost 1; bases outside the gene matches: 6. In germline, CDR1 is SGHAT, CDR2 FQNNGV. The CDR3 has 16 amino acids. The CDR3 is CASSTFDRGRTDTQYF. Written as DNA, the CDR3 is TGTGCCAGCAGCACCTTCGACAGGGGGCGCACAGATACGCAGTATTTT.

This chain connects TRBV2 to TRBJ2-3; possibly TRBD2 for D (6 bases). This CDR3 spans 22 amino acids. V lost 3 bases to trimming and J lost 0 bases, with 31 bases between them. CDR1 SNHLY and CDR2 FYNNEI come from the germline V gene. The DNA of the CDR3 is TGTGCCAGCAGTGACCTAAACGGATCTAGCGTAGGTTGGCATTCTAGCACAGATACGCAGTATTTT. Translating gives CASSDLNGSSVGWHSSTDTQYF.

The chain links TRBV9 to TRBJ2-1; D is undetermined. This CDR3 is 14 amino acids long. V was clipped by 0 bases and J by 4 bases, with 8 bases between them. CDR1 is SGDLS and CDR2 is YYNGEE in the germline V gene. The CDR3 nucleotides are TGTGCCAGCAGCGTAGACGGGTCTTACAATGAGCAGTTCTTC. Translation gives CASSVDGSYNEQFF.

The V and J genes are TRBV19 and TRBJ1-1; 9 positions match TRBD1. Germline trimming cut 5 bases from V and 6 bases from J; bases unmatched to any gene: 10. Germline V lookup: CDR1 LNHDA, CDR2 SQIVND (reference sequence). The CDR3 is made up of 15 amino acids. The CDR3 loop is CASSALDRGEAEAFF. CDR3 in DNA: TGTGCCAGTAGTGCGTTGGACAGGGGAGAGGCTGAAGCTTTCTTT.

The chain recombines TRBV7-3 with TRBJ2-1; TRBD1 matches at 10 bases. This CDR3 region has 18 residues. CDR1 and CDR2 (germline): SGHTA, FQGTGA. Trimming removed 4 bases from V and 7 bases from J; junction bases left unmatched: 16. The CDR3 region has the DNA TGTGCCAGCAGCTCGTGGTACGCCGGGACAGGGGAAGGTAATGAGCAGTTCTTC. The encoded protein is CASSSWYAGTGEGNEQFF. The whole variable domain, filled in from reference TRBV7-3 and TRBJ2-1, reads GAGVSQTPSNKVTEKGKYVELRCDPISGHTALYWYRQSLGQGPEFLIYFQGTGAADDSGLPNDRFFAVRPEGSVSTLKIQRTERGDSAVYLCASSSWYAGTGEGNEQFFGPGTRLTVL.

This chain links TRBV5-4 with TRBJ1-1; 9 bases are a match to TRBD1. The length of the CDR3 is 16 residues. Germline V gene sequence: CDR1 SGHNT, CDR2 YYREEE (reference sequence). V lost 4 bases and J lost 3; bases outside the gene matches: 10. CDR3 nucleotides: TGTGCCAGCAGCGGGGACAGGGAGGGCCGGGACACTGAAGCTTTCTTT. Amino acid sequence: CASSGDREGRDTEAFF.

In its sample, this clone was seen a few times. The chain joins TRBV6-4 to TRBJ1-6; TRBD1 matches 9 bases. The V gene end was trimmed by 6 bases and the J gene end by 0 bases; junction bases not matched to a gene: 9. CDR1 and CDR2 (germline): MRHNA, SNTAGT. The CDR3 is made up of 18 amino acids. The CDR3 region has the DNA TGTGCCAGCAGCGGGGGTCCGGACAGGGGCTCCTATAATTCACCCCTCCACTTT. Translating it yields CASSGGPDRGSYNSPLHF.

The chain carries TRBV6-1 and TRBJ2-5, with a possible D match to TRBD2 (6 bases). The V end lost 3 bases, the J end lost 0 bases, and 17 bases lay between the germline ends. Germline values: CDR1 MNHNS, CDR2 SASEGT. This CDR3 contains 17 residues. The CDR3 DNA is TGTGCCAGCAGTGAGTTCGGGGGATGGGGTAACCAAGAGACCCAGTACTTC. Protein product: CASSEFGGWGNQETQYF.

The CDR3, as DNA: TGTGCCAGCAGCCCAACTGCCGGGTCGAGAAGGGGCTACACCTTC. The encoded protein is CASSPTAGSRRGYTF. V usage is TRBV6-5 and J usage is TRBJ1-2; D is uncertain. The CDR3 totals 15 residues. Germline assignment: CDR1 MNHEY and CDR2 SVGAGI. Trimming shortened V by 6 bases and J by 8 bases, and 22 bases separated the two germline ends.

The chain uses TRBV12-3 or TRBV12-4 and TRBJ1-2, with D maybe TRBD1 (5 bases). Trimming removed 2 bases at V and 4 bases at J, with 8 bases between. The CDR3 contains 13 residues. The CDR3 DNA reads as TGTGCCAGCAGTTTAAGGGGCATCTATGGCTACACCTTC. Residues: CASSLRGIYGYTF.

The gene calls are TRBV7-2 and TRBJ2-1; D is uncertain. V was cut by 0 bases and J by 0 bases, with 12 bases left in between. This CDR3 comprises 17 residues. Germline CDR1 SGHTA, CDR2 FQGNSA. This CDR3 is CASSLAMAQPSYNEQFF. The DNA of the CDR3 is TGTGCCAGCAGCTTAGCGATGGCCCAACCCTCCTACAATGAGCAGTTCTTC. Looking up the rest from reference TRBV7-2 and TRBJ2-1 gives the full variable domain: GAGVSQSPSNKVTEKGKDVELRCDPISGHTALYWYRQSLGQGLEFLIYFQGNSAPDKSGLPSDRFSAERTGGSVSTLTIQRTQQEDSAVYLCASSLAMAQPSYNEQFFGPGTRLTVL.

To note about this clone: The same CDR3 arises from other DNA sequences in this sample as well. CDR3 loop: CASSLGLADYNEQFF. The DNA of the CDR3 is TGCGCCAGCAGTCTGGGGCTAGCGGACTACAATGAGCAGTTCTTC. The chain couples TRBV5-1 to TRBJ2-1, with 7 bases aligning to TRBD2. Germline V lookup: CDR1 SGHRS, CDR2 YFSETQ. V lost 5 bases, J lost 3 bases, and 8 bases stayed unmatched. The CDR3 spans 15 residues.

This chain links TRBV21-1 with TRBJ1-2. TRBV21-1 is a recognized pseudogene. The CDR3 has 19 residues. The CDR3 DNA sequence: TGTGCCAGCAGCACTCTAAAAGGGGGGGAGGGATATCCTAACTATGGCTACACCTTC. This encodes CASSTLKGGEGYPNYGYTF.

The chain recombines TRBV7-2 with TRBJ2-3; 10 bases are shared with TRBD2. CDR1 is SGHTA, CDR2 FQGNSA, per germline. The CDR3 totals 15 residues. J was trimmed by 3 bases and V by 2 bases; bases with no gene match: 2. This chain's CDR3 is CASSLKRGGTDTQYF. CDR3 DNA: TGTGCCAGCAGCTTAAAGCGGGGGGGGACAGATACGCAGTATTTT.

The CDR3 DNA is TGTGCCAGCAGCCAAGAAGTGCAGGGAACTCGGCATTTT. It is translated as CASSQEVQGTRHF. The chain joins TRBV4-2 to TRBJ1-5, with D possibly matching TRBD1 (5 bases). Trimming removed 0 bases at V and 15 bases at J, with 15 bases between. The germline V gene encodes CDR1 LGHNA and CDR2 YNFKEQ. The CDR3 length is 13 residues.